This TCR beta chain comes out of a study of T cells in Graves' hyperthyroidism and ophthalmopathy. Reasons for excluding patients were uncontrolled infection, other autoimmune disease, pregnancy or lactation. On the basis of clinical symptoms, serum thyroxine and TRAb, thyroid ultrasound and orbital computed tomography, diagnoses were made. V lost 5 bases to trimming and J lost 1 base; unmatched junction nucleotides: 7. In germline, CDR1 is MNHNS, CDR2 SASEGT. The length of the CDR3 is 16 residues. On this clonotype: Its cognate antigen is unknown.

Broader study findings: In validation, the model predicted ophthalmopathy. These predictions came a median roughly 6.5 months before onset. Among clonotypes expanded in thyroid above 0.001, most were also found in blood.

Using RNA transcripts as the source, TCR beta CDR3 regions were amplified. During a first-round RT-PCR of the TCR CDR3, the HTBI primer set was used. In TCRdb, the multiplex PCR reads were re-called with MiXCR into one record per CDR3 protein. In the table there are roughly 400,000 distinct CDR3 sequences, around 25% of which are singletons. The sample taken for sequencing was blood. The chain is built from TRBV6-1 and TRBJ2-4; 8 bases match TRBD1. The TCR comes from a man in his fifties with Graves' hyperthyroidism. The CDR3 DNA reads TGTGCCAGCAGTCCTCCCCGGGACAGGGCCAAAAACATTCAGTACTTC. Residues: CASSPPRDRAKNIQYF.